This entry lists 24 T cell receptor beta chains sequenced from one sample in a study of graft-versus-host responses after intestinal transplantation. The table came from immunoSEQ multiplex PCR; TCRdb's copy has only in-frame clones and leaves some out. The data show about 18,000 clones, roughly 82% seen once. The source was PBMCs, collected 14 days after transplant. The receptors stem from a human patient who received an intestinal transplant, so some T cells may come from the graft donor.

The V and J genes are TRBV7-9 and TRBJ1-5; TRBD1 aligns across 9 bases. This CDR3 is 16 amino acids long. The V and J ends lost 3 bases and 6 bases, in that order; junction bases with no gene match: 9. The germline gives CDR1 SEHNR, CDR2 FQNEAQ (reference sequence). The CDR3 DNA reads TGTGCCAGCAGCTTTCTTTTTGACAGGGGGGCTCAGCCCCAGCATTTT. It translates to CASSFLFDRGAQPQHF. Variable domain in full (rest from reference TRBV7-9 and TRBJ1-5): DTGVSQNPRHKITKRGQNVTFRCDPISEHNRLYWYRQTLGQGPEFLTYFQNEAQLEKSRLLSDRFSAERPKGSFSTLEIQRTEQGDSAMYLCASSFLFDRGAQPQHFGDGTRLSIL.

The chain joins TRBV6-5 to TRBJ2-3; perhaps TRBD2 as D (6 bases). The CDR3 sequence is 16 residues long. The V and J ends lost 0 bases and 8 bases respectively, with 18 bases between them. The germline V gene encodes CDR1 MNHEY and CDR2 SVGAGI. The chain's CDR3 is CASSYSSFEAGSTQYF. As DNA, the CDR3 is TGTGCCAGCAGTTACTCGTCGTTCGAGGCGGGGAGTACGCAGTATTTT.

The CDR3 loop reads CAISESSNRVGTEAFF. CDR3 bases: TGTGCCATCAGTGAGTCCTCCAACAGGGTTGGGACTGAAGCTTTCTTT. The J gene is TRBJ1-1, the V gene TRBV10-3; D is possibly TRBD1 (6 bases). Trimming cost V 0 bases and J 5 bases, with 16 bases left between them. In germline, CDR1 is ENHRY, CDR2 SYGVKD. The CDR3 covers 16 residues.

The chain links TRBV6-1 to TRBJ1-3; D uncertain. Germline V gene sequence: CDR1 MNHNS, CDR2 SASEGT. CDR3 size: 20 residues. Trimming removed 1 base from V and 2 bases from J, with 24 bases in between. The CDR3 DNA reads as TGTGCCAGCAGTGAAGGCGCGTTGGAGTCTCACCTCCGAACTGGAAACACCATATATTTT. Amino acids: CASSEGALESHLRTGNTIYF.

This chain's CDR3 is CASRVGGRDTDTQYF. CDR3 bases: TGTGCCAGCCGGGTAGGTGGTAGAGATACAGATACGCAGTATTTT. This chain uses TRBV5-4 with TRBJ2-3; D is uncertain. V dropped 7 bases and J dropped 3 bases, with 18 bases sitting between them. The CDR3 contains 15 residues. Germline values: CDR1 SGHNT, CDR2 YYREEE (reference sequence).

The rearrangement links TRBV7-9 to TRBJ2-3, with 12 bases matching TRBD2. CDR3 length equals 16 residues. Trimming at V came to 5 bases and at J to 2 bases, leaving 5 bases not matched to a gene. Germline V CDR1 and CDR2: SEHNR, FQNEAQ (reference sequence). CDR3 loop: CASSPLAGGTTDTQYF. CDR3 nucleotide sequence: TGTGCCAGCAGCCCCCTAGCGGGGGGGACCACAGATACGCAGTATTTT.

The genes are TRBV6-5 and TRBJ2-7; D may be TRBD1 (6 bases). V was pared by 6 bases and J by 0 bases, with 9 bases between. The CDR3 sequence is 13 residues long. The germline CDR1 and CDR2 sequences are MNHEY and SVGAGI. CDR3 bases: TGTGCCAGCAGGCCGGACAGCTCCTACGAGCAGTACTTC. Protein sequence: CASRPDSSYEQYF.

This chain joins TRBV18 and TRBJ2-7, with 7 bases matching TRBD1. The CDR3 runs 17 residues. CDR1 and CDR2 (germline): KGHSH, LQKENI. With 3 bases clipped from V and 7 bases from J, the junction kept 18 bases outside the gene matches. The DNA for the CDR3 is TGTGCCAGCTCACCGACCGGGACAGCCGGGTCGGACGAGGAGCAGTACTTC. Translating gives CASSPTGTAGSDEEQYF.

This sequence joins TRBV9 and TRBJ1-2; TRBD1 aligns across 9 bases. In germline, CDR1 is SGDLS, CDR2 YYNGEE. This CDR3 is 16 amino acids long. The V segment lost 4 bases and the J segment 5 bases; nucleotides outside the gene matches: 12. CDR3 sequence reads: CASSPDRGAPLYGYTF. In nucleotides, the CDR3 is TGTGCCAGCAGCCCGGACAGGGGCGCACCTCTATATGGCTACACCTTC.

This chain links TRBV28 with TRBJ1-5, with a tentative D call TRBD1 (5 bases). CDR3 length equals 18 residues. CDR1 is MDHEN, CDR2 SYDVKM, per germline. Trimming took off 4 bases at V and 4 bases at J, with 23 bases between the two ends. The CDR3 nucleotides are TGTGCCAGCAGTTCCCGGGGCCTAACCAGCCCAACTAATCAGCCCCAGCATTTT. This translates into CASSSRGLTSPTNQPQHF.

The rearrangement links TRBV6-5 to TRBJ2-2; 7 nucleotides align to TRBD2. Germline CDR1 MNHEY, CDR2 SVGAGI. Trimming took 6 bases from V and 0 from J; bases not matched to a gene: 1. This CDR3 contains 14 residues. CDR3 protein: CASRTSTNTGELFF. The CDR3 bases are TGTGCCAGCAGGACTAGCACGAACACCGGGGAGCTGTTTTTT.

The chain uses TRBV4-2 and TRBJ1-1; D unclear. There are 17 residues in the CDR3. V lost 0 bases, J lost 2 bases, and 16 bases lay in between. Germline V CDR1 and CDR2: LGHNA, YNFKEQ. The CDR3 sequence is CASSQDGGIPSNTEAFF. The DNA for the CDR3 is TGTGCCAGCAGCCAAGATGGAGGGATTCCCTCCAACACTGAAGCTTTCTTT.

The chain couples TRBV27 to TRBJ1-2; D is unresolved. The V end lost 0 bases, the J end lost 7 bases, and 15 bases lay between the germline ends. The V gene's germline CDR1 is MNHEY and CDR2 SMNVEV (reference sequence). The CDR3 length is 15 residues. The DNA of the CDR3 is TGTGCCAGCAGTTTATCTCCGGGCCTGGGATTTGGCTACACCTTC. The encoded protein is CASSLSPGLGFGYTF.

This chain uses TRBV19 with TRBJ2-7; D is perhaps TRBD1 (5 bases). Germline loops: CDR1 LNHDA, CDR2 SQIVND (reference sequence). The CDR3 is 12 residues long. V dropped 3 bases and J dropped 4 bases, with 7 bases sitting between them. The CDR3 here is CASSMKGYEQYF. DNA of the CDR3: TGTGCCAGTAGTATGAAGGGGTACGAGCAGTACTTC.

The CDR3 reads CASSITGDEQYF. CDR3 sequence (DNA): TGTGCCAGCAGTATTACAGGGGACGAGCAGTACTTC. The chain links TRBV28 to TRBJ2-7; 7 bases fit TRBD1. The germline V gene has CDR1 MDHEN and CDR2 SYDVKM. The CDR3 is made up of 12 amino acids. Trimming took 5 bases from V and 5 from J; bases not matched to a gene: 3.

This chain uses TRBV5-6 with TRBJ1-6, with D perhaps TRBD1 (6 bases). The CDR3 covers 17 residues. The germline gives CDR1 SGHDT, CDR2 YYEEEE. V lost 7 bases, J lost 0 bases, and 17 bases lay in between. The CDR3 is CASGGSRLSSYNSPLHF. In nucleotides, the CDR3 is TGTGCCAGCGGGGGCAGTAGATTAAGCTCCTATAATTCACCCCTCCACTTT.

V and J are TRBV13 and TRBJ2-6; no reliable D call. The CDR3 is made up of 17 amino acids. The V end lost 2 bases, the J end lost 0 bases, and 11 bases lay between the germline ends. CDR1 and CDR2 (germline): PRHDT, FYEKMQ (reference sequence). The CDR3 protein is CASSLLTQLSGANVLTF. The CDR3 DNA reads TGTGCCAGCAGCTTACTGACCCAGCTCTCTGGGGCCAACGTCCTGACTTTC.

J is TRBJ2-4 and V is TRBV6-5; 8 nucleotides agree with TRBD1. The length of the CDR3 is 13 residues. Germline loops: CDR1 MNHEY, CDR2 SVGAGI. The V segment lost 6 bases and the J segment 9 bases; nucleotides outside the gene matches: 7. The CDR3 loop is CASRPGTGSIQYF. CDR3 coding DNA: TGTGCCAGCAGGCCCGGGACAGGCAGCATTCAGTACTTC.

J is TRBJ2-1 and V is TRBV6-4; 11 bases are a match to TRBD2. CDR3 size: 15 residues. Germline V gives CDR1 MRHNA, CDR2 SNTAGT. V lost 6 bases and J lost 5; bases outside the gene matches: 6. CDR3 coding DNA: TGTGCCAGCAGCACACTAGCGGGGGCCCACAATGAGCAGTTCTTC. As protein: CASSTLAGAHNEQFF.

This chain joins TRBV27 and TRBJ2-3, with 10 bases fitting TRBD1. CDR1 is MNHEY and CDR2 is SMNVEV in the germline V gene (reference sequence). V trimming: 4 bases; J trimming: 3 bases; junction bases outside the gene matches: 4. The CDR3 totals 15 residues. Here the CDR3 DNA reads TGTGCCAGCAGTTCCTGGACAGGGGGAACAGATACGCAGTATTTT. This sequence encodes CASSSWTGGTDTQYF.

The chain carries TRBV7-2 and TRBJ2-1; D assignment may be TRBD1 or TRBD2 (5 bases each). Germline CDR1 and CDR2: SGHTA and FQGNSA. Trimming shortened V by 5 bases and J by 0 bases, and 11 bases separated the two germline ends. The CDR3 consists of 15 residues. The CDR3 coding sequence is TGTGCCAGCAGCCCCCGGGACGGCTCCTACAATGAGCAGTTCTTC. Translated, it gives CASSPRDGSYNEQFF.

This chain connects TRBV6-5 to TRBJ2-7; 7 bases align to TRBD1. Looked up from germline, CDR1 is MNHEY and CDR2 is SVGAGI. There are 14 residues in the CDR3. V dropped 1 base and J dropped 2; count of bases not matched to a gene: 2. The CDR3 spells CASSYYQGAYEQYF. The CDR3, as DNA: TGTGCCAGCAGTTACTATCAGGGGGCCTACGAGCAGTACTTC.

V and J are TRBV7-7 and TRBJ2-1, with 10 bases fitting TRBD1. CDR1 is SSHAT, CDR2 FNYEAQ, per germline (reference sequence). The V gene end was trimmed by 5 bases and the J gene end by 7 bases; junction bases not matched to a gene: 11. CDR3 length equals 16 residues. The CDR3 loop is CASSPIPGQGINEQFF. The CDR3 nucleotides are TGTGCCAGCAGCCCAATACCGGGACAGGGGATTAATGAGCAGTTCTTC.

The rearrangement joins TRBV4-1 to TRBJ1-2; perhaps TRBD1 as D (5 bases). Germline CDR1 MGHRA, CDR2 YSYEKL. Trimming stripped 5 bases from V and 5 bases from J, with 18 bases between. The length of the CDR3 is 15 residues. The CDR3 loop reads CASSSPSGALYGYTF. Here the CDR3 DNA reads TGCGCCAGCAGCTCGCCCTCCGGGGCCCTTTATGGCTACACCTTC.